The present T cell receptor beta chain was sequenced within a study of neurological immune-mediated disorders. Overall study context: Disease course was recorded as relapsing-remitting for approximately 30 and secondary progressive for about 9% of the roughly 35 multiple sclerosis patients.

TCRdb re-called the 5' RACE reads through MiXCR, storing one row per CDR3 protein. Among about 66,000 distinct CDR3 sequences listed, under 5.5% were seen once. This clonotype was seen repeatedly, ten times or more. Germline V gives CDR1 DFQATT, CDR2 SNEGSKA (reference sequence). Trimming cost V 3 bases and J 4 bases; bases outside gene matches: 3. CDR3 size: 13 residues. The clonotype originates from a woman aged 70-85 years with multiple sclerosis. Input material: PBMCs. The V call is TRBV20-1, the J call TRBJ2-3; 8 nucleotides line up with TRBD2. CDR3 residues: CSARSGSSDTQYF. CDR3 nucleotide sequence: TGCAGTGCTAGGAGCGGGAGTTCAGATACGCAGTATTTT.